Sequencing of this T cell receptor (beta chain) was carried out in a study of blood T cell repertoires in COVID-19. V shed 4 bases, J shed 0 bases, and the junction held 7 bases outside the gene matches. Per the germline V gene, CDR1 is LGHDT and CDR2 is YNNKEL (reference sequence). CDR3 size: 16 residues. As originally analysed: Reference gene primer amplification gave nucleated cell count estimates. This table comes from immunoSEQ multiplex PCR, and its TCRdb copy is limited to in-frame clones, with some not included. V, J and clone size were drawn from that table, and D and trimming were deduced from the DNA. The sample records 150,000 to 200,000 clones, 80% to 90% being singletons.

Sequenced: peripheral blood. The receptor was derived from a man between 45 and 60 years old with active or convalescent COVID-19. The chain uses TRBV3-1 (or the pseudogene TRBV3-2) and TRBJ2-7; 9 bases line up with TRBD1. CDR3 coding DNA: TGTGCCAGCAGCCGGCTTGGGGGACAGGGCTCCTACGAGCAGTACTTC. Translation: CASSRLGGQGSYEQYF.